This entry lists 8 T cell receptor beta chains sequenced from one sample in a study of blood T cell repertoires in COVID-19. Assay used: immunoSEQ multiplex PCR; TCRdb lists only in-frame clones, some missing. The sample lists 400,000 to 550,000 clones; roughly 87% were seen once. The specimen was PBMCs or T cells enriched from blood (not recorded which). These receptors all stem from a woman aged 18 to 35 with acute COVID-19.

The CDR3 protein is CAISATENTEAFF. For the CDR3, the DNA is TGTGCCATCAGTGCAACAGAGAACACTGAAGCTTTCTTT. This rearrangement joins TRBV10-3 to TRBJ1-1; unclear D gene. CDR3 length: 13 amino acids. Trimming took off 4 bases at V and 1 base at J, with 7 bases between the two ends. Germline V CDR1 and CDR2: ENHRY, SYGVKD.

In nucleotides, the CDR3 is TGTGCCAGCTCACCCCAGCGGTCCTCCTACAATGAGCAGTTCTTC. It encodes CASSPQRSSYNEQFF. This chain uses TRBV18 with TRBJ2-1; D is possibly TRBD2 (5 bases). Per the germline V gene, CDR1 is KGHSH and CDR2 is LQKENI. With 3 bases removed from V and 0 bases from J, the gap between germline ends came to 9 bases. The CDR3 extends over 15 amino acids.

The V and J genes are TRBV6-5 and TRBJ2-4; D uncertain. Germline V CDR1 and CDR2: MNHEY, SVGAGI. The CDR3 is 13 amino acids. Trimming took off 6 bases at V and 0 bases at J, with 6 bases between the two ends. As DNA, the CDR3 is TGTGCCAGCAGGACTCTAGCCAAAAACATTCAGTACTTC. Its translation: CASRTLAKNIQYF.

The chain couples TRBV3-1 (or the pseudogene TRBV3-2) to TRBJ1-5, with D uncertain. The V gene's germline CDR1 is LGHDT and CDR2 YNNKEL (reference sequence). V lost 4 bases and J 9 bases, leaving 10 bases between the germline ends. The CDR3 spans 12 residues. The CDR3 loop is CASSPPIPPQHF. CDR3 in DNA: TGTGCCAGCAGCCCACCTATTCCGCCCCAGCATTTT.

The chain uses TRBV28 and TRBJ2-7; 7 bases fit TRBD1. This CDR3 is built from 14 residues. Trimming took 3 bases from V and 5 from J; bases not matched to a gene: 7. CDR1 is MDHEN and CDR2 is SYDVKM in the germline V gene. The CDR3, as DNA: TGTGCCAGCAGTTTTTCTGGACAGGCCCACGAGCAGTACTTC. Translation gives CASSFSGQAHEQYF.

The chain is built from TRBV10-3 and TRBJ1-6; D gene ambiguous. V was pared by 4 bases and J by 6 bases, with 7 bases between. The CDR3 covers 13 residues. CDR1 and CDR2 (germline): ENHRY, SYGVKD. This CDR3 reads CAISVNSNSPLHF. CDR3 in DNA: TGTGCCATCAGTGTCAACAGTAATTCACCCCTCCACTTT.

The V call is TRBV7-9, the J call TRBJ2-1; 10 positions agree with TRBD2. The CDR3 length is 16 residues. J gave up 4 bases and V 5 bases, and 8 bases lay outside the gene matches. Germline lookup yields CDR1 SEHNR and CDR2 FQNEAQ (reference sequence). The DNA for the CDR3 is TGTGCCAGCAGCCCCTTGCCTAGCGGGAGATACAATGAGCAGTTCTTC. Its protein is CASSPLPSGRYNEQFF.

The V and J genes are TRBV29-1 and TRBJ2-7, with TRBD2 matching 13 bases. The CDR3 covers 16 residues. The germline V gene encodes CDR1 SQVTM and CDR2 ANQGSEA. The J segment lost 7 bases and the V segment lost 5 bases, leaving 14 bases of the junction unmatched. This chain's CDR3 is CSVNFFGTSGVWEQYF. For the CDR3, the DNA is TGCAGCGTTAATTTTTTTGGGACTAGCGGGGTGTGGGAGCAGTACTTC.